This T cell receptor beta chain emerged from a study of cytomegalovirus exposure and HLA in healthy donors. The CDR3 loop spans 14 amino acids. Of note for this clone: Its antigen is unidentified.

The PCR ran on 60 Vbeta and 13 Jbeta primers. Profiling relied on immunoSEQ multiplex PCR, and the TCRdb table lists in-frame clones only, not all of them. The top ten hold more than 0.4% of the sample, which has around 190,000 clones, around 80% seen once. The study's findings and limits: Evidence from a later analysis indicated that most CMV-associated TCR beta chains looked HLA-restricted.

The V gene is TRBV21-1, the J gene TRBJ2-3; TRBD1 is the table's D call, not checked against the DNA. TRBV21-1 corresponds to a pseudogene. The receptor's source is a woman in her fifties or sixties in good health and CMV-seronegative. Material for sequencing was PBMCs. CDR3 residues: CASLFAGDTDTQYF. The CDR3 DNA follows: TGTGCCAGCCTATTCGCAGGGGATACAGATACGCAGTATTTT.